This passage covers 15 T cell receptor beta chains from one sample sequenced in a study of blood T cell repertoires in COVID-19 (dated by TCRdb to 2020 to 2021). Library preparation used the immunoSEQ multiplex PCR assay. TCRdb took over this immuneACCESS table, retaining in-frame rearrangements with V and J assigned. Such tables are incomplete; in checked studies, under half of the missing clones stem from an unresolved V gene, and the remainder is unexplained. A total of roughly 200,000 clones appear in this sample, roughly nine tenths of them only once. Just over 2.5% of the sample is held by the ten biggest clonotypes. The source material was PBMCs or T cells enriched from blood (not recorded which). The source is a woman under 40 who had recovered from COVID-19.

The chain combines TRBV4-1 with TRBJ1-6; maybe TRBD1 (6 bases). V lost 1 base and J 8 bases, leaving 18 bases between the germline ends. CDR1 is MGHRA and CDR2 is YSYEKL in the germline V gene. The CDR3 totals 17 residues. DNA for the CDR3: TGCGCCAGCAGCCAAGCCCCGACAGGTGATTTTGATTCACCCCTCCACTTT. This codes for CASSQAPTGDFDSPLHF.

The chain is built from TRBV24-1 and TRBJ1-5, with unresolved D. Germline CDR1 and CDR2: KGHDR and SFDVKD. The CDR3 totals 12 residues. Trimming shortened V by 9 bases and J by 3 bases, and 8 bases separated the two germline ends. The CDR3 sequence: CATLAPNQPQHF. CDR3 in DNA: TGTGCCACCTTGGCCCCCAATCAGCCCCAGCATTTT.

The rearrangement links TRBV21-1 to TRBJ1-5; whether TRBD1, the table's D call, matches the DNA was not checked. TRBV21-1 is marked as a pseudogene. The CDR3 consists of 17 residues. CDR3 nucleotides: TGTGCCAGCAGCAAAGTTGGGGGCTCCTCAAGCAATCAGCCCCAGCATTTT. Translating it yields CASSKVGGSSSNQPQHF.

The chain's CDR3 is CASSFASYGYTF. CDR3 DNA sequence: TGTGCCAGCAGTTTTGCCAGCTATGGCTACACCTTC. The genes are TRBV12-3 or TRBV12-4 and TRBJ1-2; D unresolved. CDR3 size: 12 residues. Trimming removed 3 bases at V and 4 bases at J, with 6 bases between.

The rearrangement uses TRBV2 and TRBJ1-1, with 8 bases that match TRBD1. The germline V gene encodes CDR1 SNHLY and CDR2 FYNNEI. The CDR3 is 15 amino acids. Trimming at V came to 6 bases and at J to 6 bases, leaving 12 bases not matched to a gene. CDR3 coding DNA: TGTGCCAGCAGGGAGCTACAGGGGGTAGGAGCTGAAGCTTTCTTT. It specifies CASRELQGVGAEAFF.

The chain is built from TRBV7-7 and TRBJ1-3; the D gene is possibly TRBD1 (6 bases). Germline-derived CDR1 and CDR2 are SSHAT and FNYEAQ (reference sequence). Trimming took 5 bases from V and 4 from J, leaving 15 bases between them. The CDR3 runs 15 residues. The CDR3, as DNA: TGTGCCAGCAGCCCCGGTACAGGGAACGGAAACACCATATATTTT. Translation gives CASSPGTGNGNTIYF.

This chain uses TRBV4-3 with TRBJ1-5; D gene unclear. This CDR3 spans 15 amino acids. Trimming shortened V by 0 bases and J by 4 bases, and 10 bases separated the two germline ends. CDR1 and CDR2 from the germline V gene are LGHNA and YSLEER. The CDR3 region has the DNA TGCGCCAGCAGCCAAGAATGGGCTACTAATCAGCCCCAGCATTTT. The encoded protein is CASSQEWATNQPQHF.

V gene TRBV6-2 or TRBV6-3 combines with J gene TRBJ1-2, with a weak D call TRBD1 (6 bases). Deletions cut 4 bases from V and 7 bases from J, with 13 bases between. Germline V gives CDR1 MNHEY, CDR2 SVGEGT. The CDR3 length is 13 residues. CDR3 DNA sequence: TGTGCCAGCAGTTGGGACATTAGCGCTGGCTACACCTTC. Protein sequence: CASSWDISAGYTF.

The genes are TRBV6-5 and TRBJ1-1, with D perhaps matching TRBD1 (6 bases). V was shortened by 8 bases and J by 1 base, with 8 bases between the two germline ends. Germline V lookup: CDR1 MNHEY, CDR2 SVGAGI. The CDR3 consists of 12 residues. CDR3 DNA: TGTGCCAGCCAACAGGGGAACACTGAAGCTTTCTTT. This encodes CASQQGNTEAFF.

In regard to this clone: A junction end diverges from the germline sequence, so it may reflect a read error. The chain couples TRBV18 to TRBJ2-3, with TRBD1 identical over 7 bases. Per the germline V gene, CDR1 is KGHSH and CDR2 is LQKENI. The CDR3 loop spans 15 amino acids. CDR3 coding DNA: TGTGCCAGCAGGACCGGGACAGAGAGCACATATACGCAGTATTTT. Its protein is CASRTGTESTYTQYF.

This rearrangement joins TRBV7-2 to TRBJ2-7, with TRBD1 as a possible D gene (6 bases). The V and J ends lost 5 bases and 0 bases respectively, with 14 bases between them. Germline lookup yields CDR1 SGHTA and CDR2 FQGNSA. The CDR3 is 15 amino acids. The CDR3 DNA sequence: TGTGCCAGCAGCCTACGGGACATGAGCTCCTACGAGCAGTACTTC. Translated, it gives CASSLRDMSSYEQYF.

The chain couples TRBV5-1 to TRBJ2-2; TRBD2 aligns across 11 bases. Germline V gives CDR1 SGHRS, CDR2 YFSETQ. The junction had 1 base not matched to a gene; V was cut back by 5 bases and J by 4 bases. This CDR3 is built from 14 residues. The CDR3 DNA is TGCGCCAGCAGACTAGCGGGAGCCACCGGGGAGCTGTTTTTT. Its protein is CASRLAGATGELFF.

The chain recombines TRBV5-4 with TRBJ2-1; 7 bases match TRBD1. The CDR3 spans 13 residues. CDR1 is SGHNT and CDR2 is YYREEE in the germline V gene (reference sequence). The V segment lost 4 bases and the J segment 10 bases; nucleotides outside the gene matches: 8. The CDR3 protein is CASSNTGENEQFF. In DNA, the CDR3 is TGTGCCAGCAGCAACACAGGGGAGAACGAGCAGTTCTTC.

The chain has TRBV4-2 and TRBJ2-6; a weak D match, TRBD2 (5 bases). V was clipped by 5 bases and J by 0 bases, with 11 bases between them. The V gene's germline CDR1 is LGHNA and CDR2 YNFKEQ. The CDR3 sequence is 16 residues long. The CDR3 protein is CASSEGGASGANVLTF. For the CDR3, the DNA is TGTGCCAGCAGCGAAGGAGGCGCCTCTGGGGCCAACGTCCTGACTTTC.

This chain uses TRBV11-2 with TRBJ2-7; 7 nucleotides agree with TRBD2. Losses at the gene ends were 5 bases for V and 3 bases for J; bases not matched to a gene: 4. Germline V gene data show CDR1 as SGHAT and CDR2 as FQNNGV. This CDR3 is 13 amino acids long. CDR3: CASSRLANYEQYF. The CDR3 DNA reads TGTGCCAGCAGCCGACTAGCTAACTACGAGCAGTACTTC. Filled out from reference TRBV11-2 and TRBJ2-7, the complete variable domain reads EAGVAQSPRYKIIEKRQSVAFWCNPISGHATLYWYQQILGQGPKLLIQFQNNGVVDDSQLPKDRFSAERLKGVDSTLKIQPAKLEDSAVYLCASSRLANYEQYFGPGTRLTVT.